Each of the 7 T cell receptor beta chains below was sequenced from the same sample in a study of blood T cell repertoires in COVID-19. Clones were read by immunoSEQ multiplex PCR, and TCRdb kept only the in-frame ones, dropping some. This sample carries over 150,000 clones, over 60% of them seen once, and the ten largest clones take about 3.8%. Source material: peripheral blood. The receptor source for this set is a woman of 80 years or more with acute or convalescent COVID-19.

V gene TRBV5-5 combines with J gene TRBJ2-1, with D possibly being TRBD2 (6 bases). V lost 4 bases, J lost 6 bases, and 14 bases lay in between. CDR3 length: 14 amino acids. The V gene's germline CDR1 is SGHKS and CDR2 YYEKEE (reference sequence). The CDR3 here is CASSPRWDFNEQFF. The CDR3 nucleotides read TGTGCCAGCAGCCCCCGGTGGGACTTCAATGAGCAGTTCTTC.

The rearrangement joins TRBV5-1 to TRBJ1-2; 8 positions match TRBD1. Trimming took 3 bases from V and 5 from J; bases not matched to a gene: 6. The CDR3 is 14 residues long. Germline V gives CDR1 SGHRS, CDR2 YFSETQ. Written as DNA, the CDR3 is TGCGCCAGCAGCTCTGGACAGGGACGGTATGGCTACACCTTC. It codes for CASSSGQGRYGYTF. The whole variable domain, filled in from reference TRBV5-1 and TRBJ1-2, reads KAGVTQTPRYLIKTRGQQVTLSCSPISGHRSVSWYQQTPGQGLQFLFEYFSETQRNKGNFPGRFSGRQFSNSRSEMNVSTLELGDSALYLCASSSGQGRYGYTFGSGTRLTVV.

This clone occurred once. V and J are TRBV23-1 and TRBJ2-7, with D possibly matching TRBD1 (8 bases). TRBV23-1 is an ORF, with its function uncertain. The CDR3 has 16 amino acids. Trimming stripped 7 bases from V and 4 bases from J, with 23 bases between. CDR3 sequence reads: CASIRSGGTGEYEQYF. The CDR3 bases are TGCGCCAGCATTAGGTCCGGGGGGACAGGTGAGTACGAGCAGTACTTC.

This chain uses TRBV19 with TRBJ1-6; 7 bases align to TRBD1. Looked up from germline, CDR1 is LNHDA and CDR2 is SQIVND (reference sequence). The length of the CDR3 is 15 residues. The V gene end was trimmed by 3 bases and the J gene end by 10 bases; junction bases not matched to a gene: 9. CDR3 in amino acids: CASSMSGQVRSPLHF. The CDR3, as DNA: TGTGCCAGTAGTATGAGCGGACAGGTTCGCTCACCCCTCCACTTT.

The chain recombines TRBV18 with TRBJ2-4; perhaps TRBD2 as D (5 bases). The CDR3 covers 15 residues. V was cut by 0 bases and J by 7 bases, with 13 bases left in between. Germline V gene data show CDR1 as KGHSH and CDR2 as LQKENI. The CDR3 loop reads CASSPPAGNLNIQYF. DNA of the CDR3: TGTGCCAGCTCACCACCGGCCGGGAATCTGAACATTCAGTACTTC. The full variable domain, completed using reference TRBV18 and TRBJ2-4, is NAGVMQNPRHLVRRRGQEARLRCSPMKGHSHVYWYRQLPEEGLKFMVYLQKENIIDESGMPKERFSAEFPKEGPSILRIQQVVRGDSAAYFCASSPPAGNLNIQYFGAGTRLSVL.

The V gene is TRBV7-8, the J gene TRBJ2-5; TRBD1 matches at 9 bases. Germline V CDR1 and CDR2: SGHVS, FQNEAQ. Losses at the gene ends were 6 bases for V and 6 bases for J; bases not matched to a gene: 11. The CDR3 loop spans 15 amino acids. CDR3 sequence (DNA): TGTGCCAGCAGACCCCCGGGACAGGGAGTCAAGACCCAGTACTTC. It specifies CASRPPGQGVKTQYF. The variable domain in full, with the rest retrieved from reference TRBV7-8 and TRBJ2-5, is GAGVSQSPRYKVAKRGQDVALRCDPISGHVSLFWYQQALGQGPEFLTYFQNEAQLDKSGLPSDRFFAERPEGSVSTLKIQRTQQEDSAVYLCASRPPGQGVKTQYFGPGTRLLVL.

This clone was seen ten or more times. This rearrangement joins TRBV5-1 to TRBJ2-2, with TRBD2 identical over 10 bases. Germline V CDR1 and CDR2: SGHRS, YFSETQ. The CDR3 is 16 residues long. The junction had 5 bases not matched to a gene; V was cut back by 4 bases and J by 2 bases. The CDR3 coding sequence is TGCGCCAGCAGCCCCCAACTAGCGGGAAACACCGGGGAGCTGTTTTTT. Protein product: CASSPQLAGNTGELFF.